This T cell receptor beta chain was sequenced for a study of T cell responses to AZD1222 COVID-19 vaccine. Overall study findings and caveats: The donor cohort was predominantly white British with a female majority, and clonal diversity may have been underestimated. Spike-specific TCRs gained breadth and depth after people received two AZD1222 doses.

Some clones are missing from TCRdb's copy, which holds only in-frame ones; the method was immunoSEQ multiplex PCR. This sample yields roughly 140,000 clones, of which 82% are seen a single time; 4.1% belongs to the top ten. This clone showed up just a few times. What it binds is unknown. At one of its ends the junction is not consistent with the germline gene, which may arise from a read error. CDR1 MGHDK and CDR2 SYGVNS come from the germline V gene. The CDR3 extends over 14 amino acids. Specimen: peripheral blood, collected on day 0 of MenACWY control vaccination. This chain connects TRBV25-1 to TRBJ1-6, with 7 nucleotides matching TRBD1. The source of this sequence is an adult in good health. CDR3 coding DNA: TGTGCCAGCATTGAACAGGGGACCAATTCACCCCTCCACTTT. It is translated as CASIEQGTNSPLHF.